This is a list of T cell receptor beta chains from one sample in a study of shared clonotypes between healthy human individuals. Some clones are missing from TCRdb's copy, which holds only in-frame ones; the method was immunoSEQ multiplex PCR. Of hundreds of thousands of clones listed, roughly 92% were seen once; the top ten hold nearly 25%. Material for sequencing was naive CD8+ T cells sorted from blood. The receptors derive from a man aged 25-45 years in good health. Both conserved end residues are part of each CDR3. The order of the fields is J gene, clone size, V gene, CDR3 length, D gene, CDR3 protein, CDR3 DNA. D genes are given only for firm matches. Clone size is stated in some rows and not others, as once, few, many or a class when expanded.

j_call: TRBJ2-1; clone_size: NA; v_call: TRBV5-6; cdr3_length: 13; d_call: NA; cdr3_aa: CASSLEVRLGLFF; cdr3_nt: TGTGCCAGCAGCTTGGAAGTCCGCTTGGGCCTGTTCTTC
j_call: TRBJ2-7; clone_size: NA; v_call: TRBV30; cdr3_length: 14; d_call: TRBD1; cdr3_aa: CAWMAGTGIYEQYF; cdr3_nt: TGTGCCTGGATGGCCGGGACAGGGATCTACGAGCAGTACTTC
j_call: TRBJ2-4; clone_size: few; v_call: TRBV27; cdr3_length: 14; d_call: TRBD2; cdr3_aa: CASSRGGPKNIQYF; cdr3_nt: TGTGCCAGCAGCCGCGGGGGGCCGAAAAACATTCAGTACTTC
j_call: TRBJ1-1; clone_size: NA; v_call: TRBV15; cdr3_length: 15; d_call: TRBD1; cdr3_aa: CATSRDRGLYTEAFF; cdr3_nt: TGTGCCACCAGCAGAGACAGGGGGTTATACACTGAAGCTTTCTTT
j_call: TRBJ2-2; clone_size: NA; v_call: TRBV7-2; cdr3_length: 16; d_call: TRBD2; cdr3_aa: CASSTLAGGLTGELFF; cdr3_nt: TGTGCCAGCAGCACTCTAGCGGGAGGTCTCACCGGGGAGCTGTTTTTT
j_call: TRBJ2-5; clone_size: NA; v_call: TRBV18; cdr3_length: 15; d_call: NA; cdr3_aa: CASSPSGFGQETQYF; cdr3_nt: TGTGCCAGCTCACCATCGGGGTTCGGGCAAGAGACCCAGTACTTC
j_call: TRBJ1-2; clone_size: NA; v_call: TRBV5-1; cdr3_length: 15; d_call: NA; cdr3_aa: CASSPPPGLNYGYTF; cdr3_nt: TGCGCCAGCAGCCCCCCCCCGGGTCTTAACTATGGCTACACCTTC
j_call: TRBJ2-1; clone_size: NA; v_call: TRBV4-1; cdr3_length: 13; d_call: NA; cdr3_aa: CASSQGENNEQFF; cdr3_nt: TGCGCCAGCAGCCAGGGAGAGAACAATGAGCAGTTCTTC
j_call: TRBJ2-1; clone_size: NA; v_call: TRBV9; cdr3_length: 16; d_call: TRBD2; cdr3_aa: CASSLGTSGFYNEQFF; cdr3_nt: TGTGCCAGCAGCCTAGGGACTAGCGGATTCTACAATGAGCAGTTCTTC
j_call: TRBJ2-3; clone_size: NA; v_call: TRBV28; cdr3_length: 15; d_call: TRBD1; cdr3_aa: CASRPRDRGADTQYF; cdr3_nt: TGTGCCAGCAGACCCCGGGACAGGGGAGCAGATACGCAGTATTTT